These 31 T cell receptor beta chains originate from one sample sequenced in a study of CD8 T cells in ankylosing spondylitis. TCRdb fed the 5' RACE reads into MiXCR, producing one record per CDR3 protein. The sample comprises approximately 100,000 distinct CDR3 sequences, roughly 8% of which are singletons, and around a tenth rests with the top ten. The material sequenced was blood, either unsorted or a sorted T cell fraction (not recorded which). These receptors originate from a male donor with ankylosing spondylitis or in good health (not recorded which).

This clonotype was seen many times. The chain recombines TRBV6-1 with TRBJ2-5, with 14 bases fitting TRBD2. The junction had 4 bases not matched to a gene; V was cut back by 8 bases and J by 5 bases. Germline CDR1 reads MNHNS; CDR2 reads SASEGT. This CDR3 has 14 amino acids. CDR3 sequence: CASGLAGGGETQYF. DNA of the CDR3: TGTGCCAGCGGACTAGCGGGAGGAGGCGAGACCCAGTACTTC.

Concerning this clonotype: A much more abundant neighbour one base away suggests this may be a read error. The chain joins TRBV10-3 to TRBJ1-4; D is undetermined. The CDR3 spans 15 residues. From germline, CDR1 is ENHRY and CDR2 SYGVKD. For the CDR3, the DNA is TGTGCCACCTCGTTTCAGACGGGCCCTAATGAAAAACTGCTTTTT. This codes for CATSFQTGPNEKLLF.

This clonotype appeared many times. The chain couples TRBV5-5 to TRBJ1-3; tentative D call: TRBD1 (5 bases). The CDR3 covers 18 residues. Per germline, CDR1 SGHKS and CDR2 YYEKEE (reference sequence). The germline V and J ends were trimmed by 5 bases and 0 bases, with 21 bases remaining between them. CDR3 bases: TGTGCCAGCAGTTCGGTATGGGACCGGGGCTTCTCTGGAAACACCATATATTTT. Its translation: CASSSVWDRGFSGNTIYF.

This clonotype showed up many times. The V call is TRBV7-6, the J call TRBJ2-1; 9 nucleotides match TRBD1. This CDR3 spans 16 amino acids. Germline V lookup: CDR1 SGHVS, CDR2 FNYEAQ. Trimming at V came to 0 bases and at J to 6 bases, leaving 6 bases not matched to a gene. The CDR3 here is CASSLAVDRGFNEQFF. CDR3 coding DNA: TGTGCCAGCAGCTTAGCGGTGGACAGGGGATTCAATGAGCAGTTCTTC.

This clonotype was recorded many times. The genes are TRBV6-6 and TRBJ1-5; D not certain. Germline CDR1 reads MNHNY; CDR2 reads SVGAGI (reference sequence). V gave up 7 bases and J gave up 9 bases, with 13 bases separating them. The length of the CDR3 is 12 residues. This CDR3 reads CASIAGSGPQHF. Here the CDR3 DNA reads TGTGCCAGCATAGCGGGGTCGGGGCCCCAGCATTTT.

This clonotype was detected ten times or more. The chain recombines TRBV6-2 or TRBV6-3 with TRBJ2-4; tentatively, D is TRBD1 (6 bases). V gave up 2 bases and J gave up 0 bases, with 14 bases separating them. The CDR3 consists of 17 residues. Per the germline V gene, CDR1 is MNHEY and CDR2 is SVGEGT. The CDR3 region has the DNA TGTGCCAGCAGTTACCGGGACAAACTTTTAGCCAAAAACATTCAGTACTTC. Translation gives CASSYRDKLLAKNIQYF.

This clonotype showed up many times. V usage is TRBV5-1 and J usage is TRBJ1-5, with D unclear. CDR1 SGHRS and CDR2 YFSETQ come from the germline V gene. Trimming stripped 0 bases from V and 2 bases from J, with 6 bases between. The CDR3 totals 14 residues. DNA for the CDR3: TGCGCCAGCAGCTTGGAGGGCCGCAATCAGCCCCAGCATTTT. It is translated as CASSLEGRNQPQHF.

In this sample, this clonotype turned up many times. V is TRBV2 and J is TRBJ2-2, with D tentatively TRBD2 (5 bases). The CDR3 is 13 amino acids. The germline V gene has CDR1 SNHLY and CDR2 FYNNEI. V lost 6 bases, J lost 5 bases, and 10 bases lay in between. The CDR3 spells CASRPRGTGELFF. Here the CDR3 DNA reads TGTGCCAGCAGACCCCGAGGGACCGGGGAGCTGTTTTTT.

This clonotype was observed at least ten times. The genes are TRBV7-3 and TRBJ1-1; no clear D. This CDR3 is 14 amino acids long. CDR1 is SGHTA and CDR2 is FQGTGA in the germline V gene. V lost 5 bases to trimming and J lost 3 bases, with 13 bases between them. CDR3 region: CASSPRVGDTEAFF. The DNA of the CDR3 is TGTGCCAGCAGCCCTCGAGTCGGGGACACTGAAGCTTTCTTT.

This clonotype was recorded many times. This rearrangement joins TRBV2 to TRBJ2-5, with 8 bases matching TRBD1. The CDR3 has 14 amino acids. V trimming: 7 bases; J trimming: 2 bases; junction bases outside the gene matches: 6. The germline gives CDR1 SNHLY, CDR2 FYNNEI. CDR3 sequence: CASKRTGTQETQYF. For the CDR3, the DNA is TGTGCCAGCAAGCGGACAGGGACACAAGAGACCCAGTACTTC.

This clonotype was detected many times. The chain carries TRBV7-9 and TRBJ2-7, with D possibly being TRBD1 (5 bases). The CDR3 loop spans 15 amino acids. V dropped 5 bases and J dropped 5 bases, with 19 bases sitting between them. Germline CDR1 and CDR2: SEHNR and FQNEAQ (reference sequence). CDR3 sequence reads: CASSLGNPDTHEQYF. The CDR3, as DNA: TGTGCCAGCAGCCTTGGGAATCCGGACACTCACGAGCAGTACTTC.

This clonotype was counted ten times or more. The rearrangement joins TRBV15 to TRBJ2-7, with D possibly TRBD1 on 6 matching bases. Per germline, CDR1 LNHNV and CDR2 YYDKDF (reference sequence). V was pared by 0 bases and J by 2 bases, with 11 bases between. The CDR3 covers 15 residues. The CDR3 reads CATSREGQLAYEQYF. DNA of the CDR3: TGTGCCACCAGCAGAGAGGGACAATTGGCCTACGAGCAGTACTTC.

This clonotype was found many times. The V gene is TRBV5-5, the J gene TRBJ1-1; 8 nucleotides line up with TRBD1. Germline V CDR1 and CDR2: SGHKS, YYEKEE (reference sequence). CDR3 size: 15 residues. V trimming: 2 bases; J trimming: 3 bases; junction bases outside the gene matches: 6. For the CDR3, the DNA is TGTGCCAGCAGCTTTGCCGGGACAGGAGACACTGAAGCTTTCTTT. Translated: CASSFAGTGDTEAFF.

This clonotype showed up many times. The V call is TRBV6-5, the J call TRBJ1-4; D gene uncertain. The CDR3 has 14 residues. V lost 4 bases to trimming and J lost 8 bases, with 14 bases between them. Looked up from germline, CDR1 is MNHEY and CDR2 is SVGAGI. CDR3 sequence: CASSLGSRGEKLFF. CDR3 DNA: TGTGCCAGCAGTTTGGGCAGCCGTGGCGAAAAACTGTTTTTT.

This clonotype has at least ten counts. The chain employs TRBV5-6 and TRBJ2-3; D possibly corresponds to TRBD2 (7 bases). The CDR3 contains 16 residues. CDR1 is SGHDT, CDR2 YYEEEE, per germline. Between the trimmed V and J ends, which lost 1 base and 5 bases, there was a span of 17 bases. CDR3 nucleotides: TGTGCCAGCAGCTTGATGCGGGGGCCGCAGAGAGATACGCAGTATTTT. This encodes CASSLMRGPQRDTQYF.

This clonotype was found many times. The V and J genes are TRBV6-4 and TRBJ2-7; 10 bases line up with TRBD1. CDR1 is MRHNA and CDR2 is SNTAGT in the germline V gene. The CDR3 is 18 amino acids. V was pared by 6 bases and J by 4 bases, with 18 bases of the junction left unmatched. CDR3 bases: TGTGCCAGCAGGGCGCCGGGTGGCCGCGACAGGGGGCTTTACGAGCAGTACTTC. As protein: CASRAPGGRDRGLYEQYF.

This CDR3 is CASSSGASNQPQHF. The DNA of the CDR3 is TGTGCCAGCAGCTCAGGGGCTAGCAATCAGCCCCAGCATTTT. The genes are TRBV7-9 and TRBJ1-5; TRBD1 might be the D (6 bases). From germline, CDR1 is SEHNR and CDR2 FQNEAQ (reference sequence). The CDR3 length is 14 residues. V lost 4 bases to trimming and J lost 0 bases, with 7 bases between them. Complete variable domain (other parts from reference TRBV7-9 and TRBJ1-5): DTGVSQNPRHKITKRGQNVTFRCDPISEHNRLYWYRQTLGQGPEFLTYFQNEAQLEKSRLLSDRFSAERPKGSFSTLEIQRTEQGDSAMYLCASSSGASNQPQHFGDGTRLSIL.

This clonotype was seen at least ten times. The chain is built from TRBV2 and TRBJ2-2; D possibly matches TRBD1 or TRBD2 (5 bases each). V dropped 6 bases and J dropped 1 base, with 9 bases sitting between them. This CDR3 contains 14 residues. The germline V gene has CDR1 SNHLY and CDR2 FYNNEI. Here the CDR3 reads CASSGTLNTGELFF. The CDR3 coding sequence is TGTGCCAGCAGCGGGACCCTGAACACCGGGGAGCTGTTTTTT.

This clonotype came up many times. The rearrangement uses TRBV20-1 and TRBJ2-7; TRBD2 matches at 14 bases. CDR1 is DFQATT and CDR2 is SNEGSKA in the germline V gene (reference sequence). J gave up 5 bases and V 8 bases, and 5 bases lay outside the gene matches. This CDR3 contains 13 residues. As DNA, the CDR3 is TGCAGTAGCCCGGGACTAGCGGGAGACGAGCAGTACTTC. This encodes CSSPGLAGDEQYF.

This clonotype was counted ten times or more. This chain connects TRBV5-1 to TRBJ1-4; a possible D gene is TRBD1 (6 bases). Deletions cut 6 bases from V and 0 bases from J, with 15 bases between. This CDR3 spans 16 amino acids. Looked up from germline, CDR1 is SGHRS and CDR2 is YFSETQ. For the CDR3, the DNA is TGCGCCAGCACCTTCACGGGACACTCAACTAATGAAAAACTGTTTTTT. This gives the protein CASTFTGHSTNEKLFF.

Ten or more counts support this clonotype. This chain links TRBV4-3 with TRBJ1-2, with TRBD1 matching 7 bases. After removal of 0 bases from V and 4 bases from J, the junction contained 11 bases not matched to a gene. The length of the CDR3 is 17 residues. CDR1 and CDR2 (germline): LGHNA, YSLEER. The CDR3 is CASSQDHQPGQIYGYTF. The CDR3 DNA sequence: TGCGCCAGCAGCCAAGATCACCAACCGGGACAGATCTATGGCTACACCTTC.

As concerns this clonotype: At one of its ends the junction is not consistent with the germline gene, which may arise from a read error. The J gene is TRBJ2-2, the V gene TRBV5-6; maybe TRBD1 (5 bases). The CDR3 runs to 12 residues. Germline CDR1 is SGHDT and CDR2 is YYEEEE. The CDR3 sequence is CASSLAEGALFF. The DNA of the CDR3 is TGTGCCAGCAGCTTGGCAGAAGGGGCGCTGTTTTTT.

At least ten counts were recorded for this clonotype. CDR3 sequence reads: CAIAGTGEGSPLHF. The DNA for the CDR3 is TGTGCCATCGCCGGGACAGGGGAGGGTTCACCCCTCCACTTT. This chain uses TRBV10-3 with TRBJ1-6; 10 bases align to TRBD1. The CDR3 is 14 amino acids. Germline loops: CDR1 ENHRY, CDR2 SYGVKD. J was trimmed by 9 bases and V by 8 bases; bases with no gene match: 7.

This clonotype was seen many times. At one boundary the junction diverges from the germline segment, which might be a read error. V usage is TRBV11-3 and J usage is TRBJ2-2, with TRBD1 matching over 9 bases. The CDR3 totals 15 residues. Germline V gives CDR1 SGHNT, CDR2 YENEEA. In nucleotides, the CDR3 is TGTGCTAGCAGCAACAGGGGGCAGGACACCGGGGAGCTGTTTTTT. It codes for CASSNRGQDTGELFF.

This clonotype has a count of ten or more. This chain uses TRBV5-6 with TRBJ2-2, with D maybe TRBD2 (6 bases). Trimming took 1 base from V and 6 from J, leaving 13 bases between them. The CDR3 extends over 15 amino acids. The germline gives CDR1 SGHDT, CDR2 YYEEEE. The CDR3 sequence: CASSLLNWEAGELFF. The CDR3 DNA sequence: TGTGCCAGCAGCTTGTTAAATTGGGAGGCCGGGGAGCTGTTTTTT.

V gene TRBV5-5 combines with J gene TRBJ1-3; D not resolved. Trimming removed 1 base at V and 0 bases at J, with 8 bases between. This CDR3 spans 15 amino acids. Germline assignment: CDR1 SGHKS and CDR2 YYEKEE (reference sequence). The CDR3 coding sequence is TGTGCCAGCAGCTTGCGGGTTTCCTCTGGAAACACCATATATTTT. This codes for CASSLRVSSGNTIYF.

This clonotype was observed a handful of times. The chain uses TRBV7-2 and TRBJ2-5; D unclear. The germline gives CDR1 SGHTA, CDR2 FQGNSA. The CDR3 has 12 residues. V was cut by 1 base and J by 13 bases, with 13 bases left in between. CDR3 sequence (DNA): TGTGCCAGCAGCTTAGTTTACAAGGGAATGTACTTC. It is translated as CASSLVYKGMYF. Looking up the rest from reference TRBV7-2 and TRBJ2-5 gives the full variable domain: GAGVSQSPSNKVTEKGKDVELRCDPISGHTALYWYRQSLGQGLEFLIYFQGNSAPDKSGLPSDRFSAERTGGSVSTLTIQRTQQEDSAVYLCASSLVYKGMYFGPGTRLLVL.

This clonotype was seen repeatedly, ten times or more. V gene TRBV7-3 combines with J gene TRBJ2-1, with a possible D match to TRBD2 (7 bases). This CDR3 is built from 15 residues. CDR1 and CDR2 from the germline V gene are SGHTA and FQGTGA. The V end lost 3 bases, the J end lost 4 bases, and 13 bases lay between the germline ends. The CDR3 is CASSFMRGGYNEQFF. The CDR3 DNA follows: TGTGCCAGCAGCTTTATGAGGGGGGGGTACAATGAGCAGTTCTTC. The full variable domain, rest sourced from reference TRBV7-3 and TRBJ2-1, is GAGVSQTPSNKVTEKGKYVELRCDPISGHTALYWYRQSLGQGPEFLIYFQGTGAADDSGLPNDRFFAVRPEGSVSTLKIQRTERGDSAVYLCASSFMRGGYNEQFFGPGTRLTVL.

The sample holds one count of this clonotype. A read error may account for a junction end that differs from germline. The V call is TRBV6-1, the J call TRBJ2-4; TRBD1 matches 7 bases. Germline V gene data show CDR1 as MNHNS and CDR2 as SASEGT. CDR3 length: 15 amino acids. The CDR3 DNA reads TGTGGCAGCAGTCAGGGGGTCCTAGCCAAAAACATTCAGTACTTT. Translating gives CGSSQGVLAKNIQYF.

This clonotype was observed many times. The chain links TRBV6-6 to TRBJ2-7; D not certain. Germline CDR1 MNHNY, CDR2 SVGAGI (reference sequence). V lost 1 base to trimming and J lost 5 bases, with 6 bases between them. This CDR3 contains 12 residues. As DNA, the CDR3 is TGTGCCAGCAGTTACTTAGGTCACGAGCAGTACTTC. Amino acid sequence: CASSYLGHEQYF.

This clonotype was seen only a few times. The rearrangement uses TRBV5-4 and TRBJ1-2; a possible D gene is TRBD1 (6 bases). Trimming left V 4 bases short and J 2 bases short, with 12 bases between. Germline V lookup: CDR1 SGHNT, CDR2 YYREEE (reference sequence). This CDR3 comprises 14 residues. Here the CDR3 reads CASSGGQPNYGYTF. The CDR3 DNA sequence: TGTGCCAGCAGCGGGGGACAACCGAACTATGGCTACACCTTC.